This TCR beta chain came from a study of T-cell reconstitution after alpha-beta-depleted transplantation in children. This clonotype was counted ten times or more. A library of TCRbeta sequences, prepared with unique molecular identifiers, was generated. TCRdb reprocessed the PCR reads via MiXCR and lists one record per CDR3 protein. In the table there are about 580,000 distinct CDR3 sequences, roughly 23% of which are singletons. Germline values: CDR1 DFQATT, CDR2 SNEGSKA (reference sequence). V lost 1 base and J lost 1; bases outside the gene matches: 0. The CDR3 loop spans 13 amino acids. This sequence joins TRBV20-1 and TRBJ1-1, with TRBD1 matching over 7 bases. The specimen was PBMCs, mostly from graft donor cells, collected 360 days after TCRalphabeta/CD19-depleted stem cell transplant. This TCR was recovered from a boy in the first two years of life who had a stem cell transplant for acute myeloid leukemia, so the T cells may come from the graft donor. The CDR3 nucleotides are TGCAGTGCTAGAGGGACAGGGAACACTGAAGCTTTCTTT. This sequence encodes CSARGTGNTEAFF.